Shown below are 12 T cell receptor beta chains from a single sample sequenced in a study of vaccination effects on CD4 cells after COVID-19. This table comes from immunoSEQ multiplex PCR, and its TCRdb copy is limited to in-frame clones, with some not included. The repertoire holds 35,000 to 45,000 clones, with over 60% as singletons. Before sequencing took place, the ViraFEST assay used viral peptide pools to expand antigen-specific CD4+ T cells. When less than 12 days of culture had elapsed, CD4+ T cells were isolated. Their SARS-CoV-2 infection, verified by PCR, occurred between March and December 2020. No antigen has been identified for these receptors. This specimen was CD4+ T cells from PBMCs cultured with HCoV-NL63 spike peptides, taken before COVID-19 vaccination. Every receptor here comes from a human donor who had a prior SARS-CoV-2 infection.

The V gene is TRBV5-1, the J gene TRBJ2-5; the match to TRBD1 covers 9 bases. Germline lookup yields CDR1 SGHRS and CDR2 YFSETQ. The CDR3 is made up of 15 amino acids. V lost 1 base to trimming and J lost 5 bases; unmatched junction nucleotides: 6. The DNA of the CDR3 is TGCGCCAGCAGCTTGACAGGGGGCTTGATGGAGACCCAGTACTTC. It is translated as CASSLTGGLMETQYF.

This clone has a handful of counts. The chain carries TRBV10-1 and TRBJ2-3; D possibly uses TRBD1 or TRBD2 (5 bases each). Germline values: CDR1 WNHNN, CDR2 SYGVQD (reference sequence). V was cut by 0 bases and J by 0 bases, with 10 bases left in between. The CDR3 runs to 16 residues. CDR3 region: CASSESGRTSTDTQYF. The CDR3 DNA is TGCGCCAGCAGTGAGTCGGGGCGGACTAGCACAGATACGCAGTATTTT.

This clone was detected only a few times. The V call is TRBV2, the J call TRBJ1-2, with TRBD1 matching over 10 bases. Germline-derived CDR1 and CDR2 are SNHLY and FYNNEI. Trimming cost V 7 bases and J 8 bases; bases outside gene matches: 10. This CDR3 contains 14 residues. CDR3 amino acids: CASTGTGARSGYTF. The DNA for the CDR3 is TGTGCCAGCACCGGGACAGGGGCCCGCTCGGGCTACACCTTC.

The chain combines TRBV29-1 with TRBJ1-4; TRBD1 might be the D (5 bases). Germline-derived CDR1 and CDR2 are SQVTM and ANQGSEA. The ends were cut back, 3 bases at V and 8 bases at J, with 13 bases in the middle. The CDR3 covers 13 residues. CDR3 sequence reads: CSVDMGVGEKLFF. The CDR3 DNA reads TGCAGCGTTGATATGGGGGTAGGAGAAAAACTGTTTTTT. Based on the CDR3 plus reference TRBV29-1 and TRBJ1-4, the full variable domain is SAVISQKPSRDICQRGTSLTIQCQVDSQVTMMFWYRQQPGQSLTLIATANQGSEATYESGFVIDKFPISRPNLTFSTLTVSNMSPEDSSIYLCSVDMGVGEKLFFGSGTQLSVL.

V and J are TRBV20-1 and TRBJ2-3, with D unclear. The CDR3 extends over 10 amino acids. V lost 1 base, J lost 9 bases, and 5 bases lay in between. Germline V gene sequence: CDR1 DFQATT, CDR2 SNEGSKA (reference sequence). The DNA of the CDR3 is TGCAGTGCTAGAGCGGAGACGCAGTATTTT. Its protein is CSARAETQYF.

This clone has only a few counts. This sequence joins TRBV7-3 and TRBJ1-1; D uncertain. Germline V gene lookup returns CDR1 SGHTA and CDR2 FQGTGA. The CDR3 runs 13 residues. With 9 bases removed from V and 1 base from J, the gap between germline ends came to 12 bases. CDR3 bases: TGTGCCAGTACCGCGGACCCGAACACTGAAGCTTTCTTT. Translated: CASTADPNTEAFF.

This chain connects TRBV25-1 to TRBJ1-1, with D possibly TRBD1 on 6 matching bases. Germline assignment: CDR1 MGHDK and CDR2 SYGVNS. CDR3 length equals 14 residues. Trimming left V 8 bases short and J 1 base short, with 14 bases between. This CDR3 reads CASRGHGRNTEAFF. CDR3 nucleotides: TGTGCCAGCCGGGGGCATGGCAGGAACACTGAAGCTTTCTTT.

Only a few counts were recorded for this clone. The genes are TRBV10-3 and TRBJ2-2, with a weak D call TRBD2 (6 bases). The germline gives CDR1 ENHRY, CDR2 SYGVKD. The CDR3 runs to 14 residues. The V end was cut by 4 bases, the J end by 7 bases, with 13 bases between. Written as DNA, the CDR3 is TGTGCCATCAGTGGTCCGGGAGAGAACGGGGAGCTGTTTTTT. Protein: CAISGPGENGELFF.

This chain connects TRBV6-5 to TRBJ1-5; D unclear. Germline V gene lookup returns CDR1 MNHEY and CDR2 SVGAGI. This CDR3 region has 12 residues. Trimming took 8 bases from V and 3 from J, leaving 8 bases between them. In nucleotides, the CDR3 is TGTGCCAGCGGGGTTTACAATCAGCCCCAGCATTTT. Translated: CASGVYNQPQHF.

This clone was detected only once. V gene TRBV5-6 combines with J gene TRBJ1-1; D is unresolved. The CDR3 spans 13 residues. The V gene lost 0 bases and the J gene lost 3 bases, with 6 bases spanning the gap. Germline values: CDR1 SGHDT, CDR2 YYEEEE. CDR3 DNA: TGTGCCAGCAGCTTGGGGAGAGACACTGAAGCTTTCTTT. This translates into CASSLGRDTEAFF.

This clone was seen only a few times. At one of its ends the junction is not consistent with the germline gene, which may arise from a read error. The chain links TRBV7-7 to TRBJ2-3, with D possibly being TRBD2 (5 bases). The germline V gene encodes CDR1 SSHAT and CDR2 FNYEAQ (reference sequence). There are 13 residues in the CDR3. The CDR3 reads CASSLALADTQYF. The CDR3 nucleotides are TGTGCTAGCAGCTTAGCGCTCGCAGATACGCAGTATTTT.

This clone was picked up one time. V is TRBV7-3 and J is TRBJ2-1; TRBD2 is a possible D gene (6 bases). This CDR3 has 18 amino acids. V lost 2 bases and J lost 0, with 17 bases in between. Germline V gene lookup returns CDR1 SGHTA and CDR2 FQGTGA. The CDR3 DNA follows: TGTGCCAGCAGCTTACTTGCTGCCCGGAGGGACTCCTACAATGAGCAGTTCTTC. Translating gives CASSLLAARRDSYNEQFF.